The rows below give T cell receptor beta chains drawn from one sample of a study of blood T cell repertoires in COVID-19. The assay was immunoSEQ multiplex PCR, and TCRdb's table has in-frame clones only and misses some. The sample records around 140,000 clones, roughly nine tenths being singletons. The sample comprised peripheral blood. The receptors come from a human donor in a cohort sampled during active COVID-19. Both conserved end residues are part of each CDR3. The D gene is left open where the match is weak. The listing skips clone size in some rows; elsewhere it reads once, few, many or a size class.

d_gene,v_gene,j_gene,abundance,CDR3aa
TRBD2,TRBV9,TRBJ2-5,NA,CASSVGGGAGETQYF
TRBD2,TRBV5-1,TRBJ2-5,NA,CASSLGLAGIHRETQYF
TRBD1,TRBV7-9,TRBJ1-2,NA,CASSWRGREGGYTF
NA,TRBV27,TRBJ1-1,NA,CASSLIRETEAFF
NA,TRBV6-5,TRBJ1-2,NA,CASTKAGNYGYTF
NA,TRBV21-1,TRBJ2-7,NA,CASRDISYEQYF
TRBD1,TRBV15,TRBJ2-3,NA,CATSTYRDRGTDTQYF
TRBD2,TRBV7-2,TRBJ2-5,NA,CASSLASSGLQETQYF
TRBD2,TRBV4-3,TRBJ2-7,NA,CASSQDTSGGSYEQYF
TRBD1,TRBV14,TRBJ2-2,NA,CASSQDLGQLFSTGELFF
NA,TRBV19,TRBJ1-1,NA,CASSREGMNTEAFF
NA,TRBV6-5,TRBJ2-2,NA,CAAAGNTGELFF
NA,TRBV6-5,TRBJ2-7,NA,CASSYSRQAYEQYF
TRBD1,TRBV9,TRBJ2-7,NA,CASSVGVGQGFYEQYF
TRBD2,TRBV30,TRBJ2-5,NA,CAWRGLAKETQYF
NA,TRBV10-3,TRBJ1-1,once,CAISANLNTEAFF
TRBD2,TRBV9,TRBJ2-1,NA,CASTPGAGGPTEQFF
NA,TRBV7-3,TRBJ2-7,once,CASSSRGGEQYF
NA,TRBV10-3,TRBJ2-1,NA,CAISESEGGNEQFF
NA,TRBV4-1,TRBJ2-3,NA,CASSQDPYTDTQYF
NA,TRBV6-5,TRBJ1-2,NA,CASSRGGLGYGYTF
NA,TRBV5-4,TRBJ1-1,NA,CASSFSQGYTEAFF
NA,TRBV2,TRBJ2-3,once,CASNRVDTQYF
NA,TRBV7-2,TRBJ2-1,NA,CASSSVGGFYNEQFF
NA,TRBV3-1/TRBV3-2,TRBJ1-2,NA,CASSQGRANGYTF
TRBD1,TRBV7-8,TRBJ1-1,once,CASSYDRDTEAFF
TRBD1,TRBV5-1,TRBJ1-2,NA,CASSLSTGGNYGYTF
TRBD1,TRBV15,TRBJ1-6,NA,CATSRAPGQNSPLHF
TRBD1,TRBV27,TRBJ1-5,many,CASGTGTGEPQHF
NA,TRBV28,TRBJ1-1,once,CASRGGGNTEAFF
NA,TRBV7-8,TRBJ2-3,NA,CASWSPRADTQYF
TRBD2,TRBV15,TRBJ2-3,NA,CATSRGILAGGTDTQYF
NA,TRBV2,TRBJ2-5,few,CASSDARQLRETQYF
NA,TRBV5-1,TRBJ1-3,NA,CASSLEVRAAGNTIYF
NA,TRBV4-2,TRBJ2-6,NA,CASSQEGTPVHGANVLTF
NA,TRBV5-8,TRBJ1-5,NA,CASSLTVDQPQHF
TRBD1,TRBV7-9,TRBJ1-6,NA,CASSLDGAGGSRYNSPLHF
TRBD1,TRBV3-1/TRBV3-2,TRBJ2-7,once,CASSPRDRELAYEQYF
NA,TRBV30,TRBJ1-1,NA,CAWNAGMGTEAFF
NA,TRBV4-2,TRBJ1-5,NA,CASSQDPEGPGYSNQPQHF
NA,TRBV7-9,TRBJ2-1,NA,CASSLVLGRGRNEQFF
TRBD1,TRBV6-5,TRBJ2-5,NA,CASRGTAGETQYF